This T cell receptor beta chain was recorded in a study of human T cells and chemical hapten exposure. This CDR3 has 15 amino acids. Trimming removed 3 bases at V and 0 bases at J, with 11 bases between. Germline-derived CDR1 and CDR2 are KGHSH and LQKENI. Time point here: patch test 3, about 24 weeks after DPC sensitization. Treatment denoted: therapeutic diphenylcyclopropenone sensitization with weekly scalp DPC. MiXCR was run by TCRdb on the RACE reads, yielding one entry per CDR3 protein. This table holds about 190,000 distinct CDR3 sequences, more than 20% found once. This sequence originates from a woman between 40 and 50 years old with alopecia areata. Some clones in this sample may be carry-over from other donors' samples. Sequences were derived from whole blood, sampled in connection with sensitization to the hapten diphenylcyclopropenone (DPC). The chain is built from TRBV18 and TRBJ1-1; D call uncertain. CDR3 loop: CASSPVGRMNTEAFF. The DNA for the CDR3 is TGTGCCAGCTCACCGGTGGGGAGAATGAACACTGAAGCTTTCTTT. Together with reference TRBV18 and TRBJ1-1, the CDR3 gives the full variable domain: NAGVMQNPRHLVRRRGQEARLRCSPMKGHSHVYWYRQLPEEGLKFMVYLQKENIIDESGMPKERFSAEFPKEGPSILRIQQVVRGDSAAYFCASSPVGRMNTEAFFGQGTRLTVV.